This T cell receptor (beta chain) was identified in a study of T cell responses to AZD1222 COVID-19 vaccine (dated by TCRdb to about 2021). Looking at the study overall: AZD1222 recipients with second doses at about 4 weeks or about 12 weeks were pooled, because spike-specific TCR depth and breadth did not differ between schedules. TCR sequencing covered roughly 230 trial participants: 207 given two doses of AZD1222 and about 26 given two doses of MenACWY control vaccine. Trial participants were enrolled by age into 18-55, 56-69 and 70-plus year subgroups, with approximately 150, 28 and 58 TCR-sequenced participants respectively. What the study reported, not specific to this receptor: Conclusions about previously exposed vaccinees are limited because only six or seven AZD1222 recipients were SARS-CoV-2 seropositive at baseline. Participants were mostly white British and included more females than males, and it was suggested by the authors that clonal diversity may have been underestimated. After two AZD1222 doses, spike-specific TCR breadth and depth were significantly higher than at day 0 and than in MenACWY recipients. CD4 TCRs associated with the vaccine covered the entire spike protein, and the dominant responses were in regions 160-218 and 743-854. Reportedly, close to half of the unique spike-specific TCRs recognized epitopes lying outside the regions that are mutated in the B.1.351 and B.1.1.7 variants. Because no day 14 peak-response samples were available, the repertoires could be characterized only after the peak T cell response. The 56-69-year group was small, and its depth increase did not reach significance, likely because of low power.

Turning to this clone: Which antigen it targets is not known. Per-base qualities were not stored, and no clone one base away is much larger.

The time point label here, explained by the study, means: baseline before first vaccination. The vaccinee samples were drawn from two UK trials, COV001 and COV002, one of which was a single-blind randomized controlled phase 2/3 trial testing AZD1222 (ChAdOx1 nCoV-19) in healthy adults. For TCRbeta chain sequencing, PBMC samples from trial participants were taken at day 0 and at day 28 after the second dose. The CDR3 measures 17 amino acids from cysteine to phenylalanine. Only the CDR3 DNA is retained, 51 bases long and in frame from the first base. Sequences MGHRA (CDR1) and YSYEKL (CDR2) are obtained from the germline V gene. Trimming takes 0 bases from V and 1 base from J, and the germline ends sit 10 bases apart. The CDR3 regions of human TCRbeta chains were analyzed by immunosequencing. The study's processing was this. Repertoire TCRs were matched against a reference library of SARS-CoV-2-specific TCRs generated with the MIRA antigen-specificity platform. Breadth was defined as the fraction of unique TCRs that were SARS-CoV-2-associated, and depth was defined as the fraction of total T cells that were SARS-CoV-2-associated. Using the MIRA data, each spike-specific TCR was mapped to the spike region that the TCR reacts to and placed in a CD4 or CD8 class. Log10-transformed breadth and depth values were compared by one-way ANOVA with Sidak's multiple comparisons tests. TCRdb retrieved this table from immuneACCESS and kept in-frame rearrangements only. Not all clones are present; in checked studies, unresolved V genes account for under half, and no reason is known for the remainder. That table is the source of V, J and clone size, and D and trimming were worked out from the DNA. This sample holds about 130,000 clones; approximately 90% were observed only once. Jointly, the top ten make up about 2% of the sample.

The chain is assembled from TRBV4-1 and TRBJ1-6; TRBD1 is possibly the D segment (5 matching bases). The sample here was peripheral blood, taken on day 0 of AZD1222 vaccination. The TCR comes from an adult in good health. The sequenced DNA is TGCGCCAGCAGCCAAGAAGGGGAAGTTTCCTATAATTCACCCCTCCACTTT. Its protein is CASSQEGEVSYNSPLHF.